This TCR beta chain is from a study of OX40 agonist ivuxolimab in advanced cancers. Study background: Aged roughly 23 to 90 with a mean of 60 years, they were 82.7% male. Study outcomes and limitations: It was also the case that some nonresponders had low normalized T-cell clonal expansion. CD8+ T cells averaged more expanded clones than CD4+. At 0.1 to 3.0 mg/kg and by week 6, clonal expansion occurred in CD4+ and CD8+ blood T cells.

Only in-frame clones appear in the TCRdb table, and some are missing; sequencing was by immunoSEQ multiplex PCR. Counted here are tens of thousands of clones, about 89% occurring once; the ten biggest clones make up 0.4% to 0.55%. Details on this clone: Its specificity is not known.

CDR3 length: 12 residues. The germline gives CDR1 SGDLS, CDR2 YYNGEE. Trimming left V 0 bases short and J 5 bases short, with 5 bases between. Sequences were derived from CD4+ or CD8+ T cells sorted from blood, sampled in a trial of the OX40 agonist ivuxolimab. The J gene is TRBJ2-5, the V gene TRBV9; D gene unclear. This TCR derives from an adult with an advanced solid tumor such as melanoma, head and neck, liver or kidney cancer. The CDR3 sequence: CASSVGMETQYF. The CDR3 DNA follows: TGTGCCAGCAGCGTAGGGATGGAGACCCAGTACTTC.